One and the same sample provided the 5 T cell receptor beta chains below, sequenced in a study of human T cells and chemical hapten exposure. The time point was: patch test 3, about 24 weeks after DPC sensitization. Treatment: therapeutic diphenylcyclopropenone sensitization with weekly scalp DPC. A single record per CDR3 protein comes from TCRdb applying MiXCR to the RACE reads. The sample carries over 55,000 distinct CDR3 sequences, around 10% recorded once. The sequences come from whole blood, collected in connection with sensitization to the hapten diphenylcyclopropenone (DPC). The receptors were gathered from a woman aged 50 to 60 with alopecia areata. Some clones in this sample may be carry-over from other donors' samples.

The genes are TRBV28 and TRBJ2-7; D ambiguous. The CDR3 consists of 11 residues. CDR1 is MDHEN, CDR2 SYDVKM, per germline. V was shortened by 2 bases and J by 5 bases, with 4 bases between the two germline ends. The CDR3 sequence is CASSLRHEQYF. The DNA of the CDR3 is TGTGCCAGCAGTTTAAGGCACGAGCAGTACTTC.

V gene TRBV5-6 combines with J gene TRBJ1-6; 7 bases fit TRBD1. The length of the CDR3 is 15 residues. The trim removed 0 bases at V and 7 bases at J, leaving 4 bases unmatched. Germline assignment: CDR1 SGHDT and CDR2 YYEEEE. The CDR3 here is CASSLAWTGNSPLHF. The CDR3, as DNA: TGTGCCAGCAGCTTGGCCTGGACAGGCAATTCACCCCTCCACTTT.

The V call is TRBV11-3, the J call TRBJ2-4; tentatively, D is TRBD1 (6 bases). Germline loops: CDR1 SGHNT, CDR2 YENEEA. This CDR3 has 14 residues. V shed 7 bases and J shed 9 bases, with 19 bases lying between them. The CDR3 is CASIVSWDNCIQYF. The CDR3 DNA reads as TGTGCCAGCATCGTTTCCTGGGACAATTGCATTCAGTACTTC. Combining the CDR3 with reference TRBV11-3 and TRBJ2-4 gives the whole variable domain EAGVVQSPRYKIIEKKQPVAFWCNPISGHNTLYWYLQNLGQGPELLIRYENEEAVDDSQLPKDRFSAERLKGVDSTLKIQPAELGDSAVYLCASIVSWDNCIQYFGAGTRLSVL.

This clonotype was detected ten times or more. The chain combines TRBV2 with TRBJ2-3; 9 positions agree with TRBD2. The J segment lost 3 bases and the V segment lost 8 bases, leaving 15 bases of the junction unmatched. The CDR3 covers 17 residues. In germline, CDR1 is SNHLY, CDR2 FYNNEI. CDR3 amino acids: CASGAGVTSGPTDTQYF. DNA of the CDR3: TGTGCCAGCGGGGCCGGGGTTACTAGCGGGCCTACAGATACGCAGTATTTT. Looking up the rest from reference TRBV2 and TRBJ2-3 gives the full variable domain: EPEVTQTPSHQVTQMGQEVILRCVPISNHLYFYWYRQILGQKVEFLVSFYNNEISEKSEIFDDQFSVERPDGSNFTLKIRSTKLEDSAMYFCASGAGVTSGPTDTQYFGPGTRLTVL.

Remarks on this clonotype: A much larger clone lies one base from this, so it may be a read error. The CDR3 sequence is CASSSREIGGTKPQHF. Written as DNA, the CDR3 is TGTGCCAGCTCATCACGGGAGATAGGGGGTACGAAGCCCCAGCATTTT. This chain connects TRBV18 to TRBJ1-5; D is perhaps TRBD1 (6 bases). Germline assignment: CDR1 KGHSH and CDR2 LQKENI. The V end lost 5 bases, the J end lost 8 bases, and 22 bases lay between the germline ends. This CDR3 contains 16 residues.